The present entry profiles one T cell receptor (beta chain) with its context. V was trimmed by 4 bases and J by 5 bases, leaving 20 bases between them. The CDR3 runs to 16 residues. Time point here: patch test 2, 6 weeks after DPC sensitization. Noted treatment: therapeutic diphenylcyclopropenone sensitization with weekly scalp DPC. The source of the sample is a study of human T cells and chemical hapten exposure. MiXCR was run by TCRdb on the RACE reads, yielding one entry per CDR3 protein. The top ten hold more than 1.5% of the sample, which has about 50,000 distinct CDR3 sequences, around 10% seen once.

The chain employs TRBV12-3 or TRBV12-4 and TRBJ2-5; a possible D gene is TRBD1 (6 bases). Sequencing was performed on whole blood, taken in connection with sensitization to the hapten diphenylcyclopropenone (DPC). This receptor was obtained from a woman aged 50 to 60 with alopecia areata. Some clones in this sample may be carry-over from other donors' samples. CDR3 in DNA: TGTGCCAGCAGTTCAGCCGGGACAAAACCGGGGGAGACCCAGTACTTC. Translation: CASSSAGTKPGETQYF.